The clone carrying this T cell receptor beta chain came up a few times. The germline V gene has CDR1 MDHEN and CDR2 SYDVKM. This CDR3 comprises 15 residues. V was trimmed by 5 bases and J by 4 bases, leaving 14 bases between them. The source of the sample is a study of T-cell memory formation after mild COVID-19. MiXCR, run by TCRdb on the 5' RACE reads, gives a single entry per CDR3 protein. Of under 450,000 distinct CDR3 sequences in the sample, under 15% were seen once. Sequencing was done on a sample of PBMCs or a T cell subset sorted from them (not recorded which). This sequence was found in a man aged 18 to 30 who had mild COVID-19 (a few samples of this study predate the infection). Cell type and time point are not known. This sequence joins TRBV28 and TRBJ2-2; D is ambiguous. The CDR3 sequence: CASSLGPRPTGELFF. CDR3 in DNA: TGTGCCAGCAGTCTCGGGCCTCGGCCCACCGGGGAGCTGTTTTTT.